This T cell receptor (beta chain) emerged from a study of blood T cell repertoires in COVID-19 (dated by TCRdb to about 2020). About the full investigation: Samples from collaborators originated in the United States, Italy and Spain and spanned both the acute and convalescent phases of COVID-19. The prospective study material was composed of cDNA or gDNA derived from T cells, B-cell-depleted T cells, or PBMCs. Deeply sampled blood TCRbeta repertoires from subjects exposed to, actively infected with, or recovered from COVID-19 were included in the dataset. The repertoires were released in a freely available public database meant as a resource for research on the immune response to SARS-CoV-2. The samples were drawn from two sources: the first 160 participants of the ongoing ImmuneRACE study, and some 1,300 subjects contributed by 6 global collaborators. Sample metadata almost always included a de-identified subject ID, COVID-19 status, age in years and sex. Where HLA class I and class II types were available, the types were taken from metadata supplied by the sample provider, not from assay-based typing.

The collaborating institutions used their own protocols to collect whole blood in K2EDTA tubes. For TCRbeta analysis, collaborator samples were shipped as frozen whole blood, as isolated PBMCs, or as DNA extracted from either sample type. Results and caveats for the whole study, not just this receptor: How much clinical and demographic metadata was included differed by source and by participant, and the metadata was provided uncurated.

V is cut back by 10 bases and J by 3 bases, with 9 bases in the junction unmatched. The cysteine opens and the phenylalanine closes a CDR3 of 14 amino acids. The read is trimmed to its CDR3 DNA, 42 bases read in frame from base 1. The germline V gene provides CDR1 MNHEY and CDR2 SVGAGI. In regard to this clone: No antigen is known for it. The sample holds no much larger clone one base away, and base qualities are not on file.

TCRbeta CDR3 regions were amplified from genomic DNA by means of the immunoSEQ Assay, a bias-controlled multiplex PCR. In the paper's pipeline: The number of nucleated cells in each sample was estimated by amplification of reference gene primers within the assay. Sequence reads were collapsed and filtered to measure the absolute abundance of every unique TCRbeta CDR3 rearrangement. For each sample, productive Simpson clonality was calculated by taking the square root of Simpson's diversity index across productive rearrangements. The table was pulled from immuneACCESS by TCRdb, which kept in-frame rearrangements only. Such tables lose some clones; where checked, under half of the loss comes from unresolved V genes, and the rest has no known cause. V and J calls and clone size follow that table, whereas D and trimming were derived from the DNA. The sample table holds fewer than 200,000 clones, of which 65% to 90% were seen once. The ten largest clones represent over 7% of the sample.

Sequencing input: peripheral blood. The rearrangement combines TRBV6-5 with TRBJ2-1, and 7 junctional nucleotides match TRBD1. The clonotype originates from a man in his forties or fifties with active or convalescent COVID-19. CDR3 sequence: CATSPGTVYNEQFF. The nucleotide sequence reads as follows: TGTGCCACCTCTCCGGGGACAGTCTACAATGAGCAGTTCTTC.